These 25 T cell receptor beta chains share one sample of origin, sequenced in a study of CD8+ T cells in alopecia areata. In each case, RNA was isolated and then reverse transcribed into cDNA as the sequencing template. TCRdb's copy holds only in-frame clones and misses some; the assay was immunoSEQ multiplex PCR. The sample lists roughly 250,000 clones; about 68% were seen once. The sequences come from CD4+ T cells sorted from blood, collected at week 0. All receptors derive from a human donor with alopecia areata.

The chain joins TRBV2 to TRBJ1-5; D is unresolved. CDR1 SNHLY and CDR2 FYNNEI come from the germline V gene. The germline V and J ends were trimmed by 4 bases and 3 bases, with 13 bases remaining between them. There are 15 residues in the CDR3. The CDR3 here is CASSGLGGSNQPQHF. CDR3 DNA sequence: TGTGCCAGCAGTGGTCTCGGAGGATCCAATCAGCCCCAGCATTTT.

The CDR3 DNA sequence: TGTGCCATCAGTCCCAGACAAGCTGACGAGCAGTACTTC. It translates to CAISPRQADEQYF. This rearrangement joins TRBV10-3 to TRBJ2-7, with D unresolved. This CDR3 has 13 residues. In germline, CDR1 is ENHRY, CDR2 SYGVKD. V was pared by 5 bases and J by 5 bases, with 13 bases between.

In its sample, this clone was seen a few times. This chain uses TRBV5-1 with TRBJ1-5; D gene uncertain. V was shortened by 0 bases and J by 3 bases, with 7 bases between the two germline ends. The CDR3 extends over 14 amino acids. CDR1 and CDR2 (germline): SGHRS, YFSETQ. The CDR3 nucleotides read TGCGCCAGCAGCTTGGGACATTTCAATCAGCCCCAGCATTTT. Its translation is CASSLGHFNQPQHF.

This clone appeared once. Here the CDR3 DNA reads TGTGCCTGGACCGAACGACCAAATGAGCAGTACTTC. It specifies CAWTERPNEQYF. The V gene is TRBV30, the J gene TRBJ2-7; no clear D. The V gene's germline CDR1 is GTSNPN and CDR2 SVGIG (reference sequence). The CDR3 has 12 amino acids. The V end was cut by 4 bases, the J end by 7 bases, with 14 bases between.

CDR3 amino acids: CAWTRQGRTEAFF. CDR3 DNA: TGTGCCTGGACTCGCCAGGGTCGCACTGAAGCTTTCTTT. The V gene is TRBV30, the J gene TRBJ1-1; a possible D gene is TRBD1 (5 bases). Germline loops: CDR1 GTSNPN, CDR2 SVGIG (reference sequence). Trimming removed 4 bases at V and 4 bases at J, with 13 bases between. The CDR3 consists of 13 residues.

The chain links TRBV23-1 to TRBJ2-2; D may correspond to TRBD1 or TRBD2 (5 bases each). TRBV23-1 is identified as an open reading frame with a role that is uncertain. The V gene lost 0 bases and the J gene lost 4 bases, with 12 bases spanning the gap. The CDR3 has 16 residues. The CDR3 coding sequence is TGCGCCAGCAGTCAATCTGGCAGGGCGGGCACCGGGGAGCTGTTTTTT. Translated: CASSQSGRAGTGELFF.

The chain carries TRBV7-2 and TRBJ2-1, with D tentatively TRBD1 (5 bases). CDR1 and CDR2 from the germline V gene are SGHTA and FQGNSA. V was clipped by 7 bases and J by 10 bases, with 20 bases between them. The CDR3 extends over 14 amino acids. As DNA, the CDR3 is TGTGCCAGCAACGCCCAGAAGGGGCTGGGGGAGCAGTTCTTC. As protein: CASNAQKGLGEQFF.

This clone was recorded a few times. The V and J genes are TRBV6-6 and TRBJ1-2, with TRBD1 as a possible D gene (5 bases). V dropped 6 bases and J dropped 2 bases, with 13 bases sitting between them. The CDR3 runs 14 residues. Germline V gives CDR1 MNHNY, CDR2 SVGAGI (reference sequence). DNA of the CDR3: TGTGCCAGCAGCTCGTACAAGGGGAACTATGGCTACACCTTC. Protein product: CASSSYKGNYGYTF.

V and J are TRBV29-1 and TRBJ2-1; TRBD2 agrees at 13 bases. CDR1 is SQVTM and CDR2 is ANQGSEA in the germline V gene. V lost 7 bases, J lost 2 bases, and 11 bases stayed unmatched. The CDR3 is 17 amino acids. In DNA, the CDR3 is TGCAGCGCCGCGACTAGCGGGGGGCAATATCCCTACAATGAGCAGTTCTTC. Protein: CSAATSGGQYPYNEQFF.

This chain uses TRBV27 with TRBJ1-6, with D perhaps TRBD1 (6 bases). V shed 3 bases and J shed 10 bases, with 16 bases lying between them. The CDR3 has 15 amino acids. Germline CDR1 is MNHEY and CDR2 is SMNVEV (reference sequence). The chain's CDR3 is CASSFGGRGGSPLHF. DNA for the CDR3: TGTGCCAGCAGTTTCGGGGGGAGAGGGGGGTCACCCCTCCACTTT.

CDR3 DNA: TGCAGCGTTGAAATAGTCGTGCGCGGGGCGGCTTTCTTT. Encoded protein: CSVEIVVRGAAFF. V and J are TRBV29-1 and TRBJ1-1, with D perhaps TRBD1 (5 bases). The CDR3 sequence is 13 residues long. The V gene lost 2 bases and the J gene lost 11 bases, with 18 bases spanning the gap. The V gene's germline CDR1 is SQVTM and CDR2 ANQGSEA.

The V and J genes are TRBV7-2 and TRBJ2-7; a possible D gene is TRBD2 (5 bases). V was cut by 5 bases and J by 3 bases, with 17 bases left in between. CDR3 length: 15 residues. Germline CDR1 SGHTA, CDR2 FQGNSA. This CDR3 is CASSRQPSGIYEQYF. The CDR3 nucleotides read TGTGCCAGCAGCAGACAACCCTCGGGAATCTACGAGCAGTACTTC.

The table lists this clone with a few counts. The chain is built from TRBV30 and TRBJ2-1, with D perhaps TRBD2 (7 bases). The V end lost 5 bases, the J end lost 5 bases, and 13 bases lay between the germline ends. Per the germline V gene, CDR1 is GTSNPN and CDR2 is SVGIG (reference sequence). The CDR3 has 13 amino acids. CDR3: CAWGLDRHNEQFF. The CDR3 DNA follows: TGTGCCTGGGGACTAGACAGGCACAATGAGCAGTTCTTC.

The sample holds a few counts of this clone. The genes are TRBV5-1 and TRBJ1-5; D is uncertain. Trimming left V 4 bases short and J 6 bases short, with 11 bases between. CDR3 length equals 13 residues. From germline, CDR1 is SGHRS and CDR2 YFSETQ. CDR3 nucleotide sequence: TGCGCCAGCAGCCCCGGCGTAGGTCAGCCCCAGCATTTT. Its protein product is CASSPGVGQPQHF.

This CDR3 reads CASSIGPPDTGELFF. The CDR3 bases are TGTGCCAGTAGTATAGGCCCCCCTGACACCGGGGAGCTGTTTTTT. The chain employs TRBV19 and TRBJ2-2, with no clear D. Germline values: CDR1 LNHDA, CDR2 SQIVND (reference sequence). V was shortened by 1 base and J by 3 bases, with 9 bases between the two germline ends. The CDR3 runs to 15 residues. The full variable domain, rest sourced from reference TRBV19 and TRBJ2-2, is DGGITQSPKYLFRKEGQNVTLSCEQNLNHDAMYWYRQDPGQGLRLIYYSQIVNDFQKGDIAEGYSVSREKKESFPLTVTSAQKNPTAFYLCASSIGPPDTGELFFGEGSRLTVL.

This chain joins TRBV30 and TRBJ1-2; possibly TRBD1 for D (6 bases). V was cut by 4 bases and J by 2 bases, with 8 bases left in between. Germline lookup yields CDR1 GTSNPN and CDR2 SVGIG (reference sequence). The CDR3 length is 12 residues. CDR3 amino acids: CAWMQGNYGYTF. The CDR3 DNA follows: TGTGCCTGGATGCAGGGGAACTATGGCTACACCTTC.

CDR3 in amino acids: CASSQGPDRTQYF. CDR3 bases: TGTGCCAGCAGCCAAGGACCCGATAGGACCCAGTACTTC. The genes are TRBV14 and TRBJ2-5; no firm D call. The germline CDR1 and CDR2 sequences are SGHDN and FVKESK. V was shortened by 1 base and J by 7 bases, with 10 bases between the two germline ends. The CDR3 runs to 13 residues.

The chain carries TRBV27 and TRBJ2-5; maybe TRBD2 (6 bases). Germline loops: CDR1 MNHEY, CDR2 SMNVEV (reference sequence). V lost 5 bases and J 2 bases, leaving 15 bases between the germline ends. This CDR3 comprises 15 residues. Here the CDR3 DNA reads TGTGCCAGCAGTCGATACGGGACTTATCAAGAGACCCAGTACTTC. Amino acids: CASSRYGTYQETQYF.

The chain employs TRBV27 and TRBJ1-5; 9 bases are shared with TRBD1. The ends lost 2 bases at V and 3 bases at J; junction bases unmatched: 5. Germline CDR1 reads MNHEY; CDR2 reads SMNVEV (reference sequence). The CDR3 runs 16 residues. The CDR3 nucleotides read TGTGCCAGCAGTTTAAGGAGACAGGGGGTCAATCAGCCCCAGCATTTT. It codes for CASSLRRQGVNQPQHF.

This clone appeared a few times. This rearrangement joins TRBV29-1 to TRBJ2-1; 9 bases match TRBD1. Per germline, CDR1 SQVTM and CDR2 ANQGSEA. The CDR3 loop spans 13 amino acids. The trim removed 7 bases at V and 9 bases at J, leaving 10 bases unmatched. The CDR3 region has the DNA TGCAGCGGAGGTCTACAGGGGGCCCCTGAGCAGTTCTTC. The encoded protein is CSGGLQGAPEQFF.

The DNA of the CDR3 is TGTGCCAGCAGCGTAGGCCCCAGCCCTAACTATGGCTACACCTTC. This gives the protein CASSVGPSPNYGYTF. The chain has TRBV9 and TRBJ1-2; D ambiguous. V was cut by 0 bases and J by 0 bases, with 9 bases left in between. This CDR3 contains 15 residues. CDR1 and CDR2 (germline): SGDLS, YYNGEE. The whole variable domain, remainder taken from reference TRBV9 and TRBJ1-2, is DSGVTQTPKHLITATGQRVTLRCSPRSGDLSVYWYQQSLDQGLQFLIQYYNGEERAKGNILERFSAQQFPDLHSELNLSSLELGDSALYFCASSVGPSPNYGYTFGSGTRLTVV.

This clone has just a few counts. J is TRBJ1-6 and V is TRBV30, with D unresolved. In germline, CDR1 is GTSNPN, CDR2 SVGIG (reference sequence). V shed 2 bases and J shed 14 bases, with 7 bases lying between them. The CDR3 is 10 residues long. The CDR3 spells CAWSRGSLHF. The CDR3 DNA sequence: TGTGCCTGGAGTCGCGGTTCCCTCCACTTT.

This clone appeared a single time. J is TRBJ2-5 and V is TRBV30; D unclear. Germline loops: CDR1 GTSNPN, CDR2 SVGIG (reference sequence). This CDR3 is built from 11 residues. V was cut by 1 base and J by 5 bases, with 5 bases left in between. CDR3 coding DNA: TGTGCCTGGAGTGGATCGGAGACCCAGTACTTC. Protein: CAWSGSETQYF.

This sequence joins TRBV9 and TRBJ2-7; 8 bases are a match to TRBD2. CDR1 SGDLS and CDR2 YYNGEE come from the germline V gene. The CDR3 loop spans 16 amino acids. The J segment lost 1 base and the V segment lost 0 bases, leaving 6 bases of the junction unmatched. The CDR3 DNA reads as TGTGCCAGCAGCGTAGAGATAGCGGGGAGTTCCTACGAGCAGTACTTC. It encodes CASSVEIAGSSYEQYF. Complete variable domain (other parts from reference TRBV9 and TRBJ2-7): DSGVTQTPKHLITATGQRVTLRCSPRSGDLSVYWYQQSLDQGLQFLIQYYNGEERAKGNILERFSAQQFPDLHSELNLSSLELGDSALYFCASSVEIAGSSYEQYFGPGTRLTVT.

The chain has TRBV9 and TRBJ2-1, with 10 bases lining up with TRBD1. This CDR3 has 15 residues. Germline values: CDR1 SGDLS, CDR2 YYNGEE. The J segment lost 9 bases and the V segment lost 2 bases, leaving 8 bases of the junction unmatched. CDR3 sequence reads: CASSVTWTGGAEQFF. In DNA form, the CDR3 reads TGTGCCAGCAGCGTCACTTGGACAGGGGGGGCTGAGCAGTTCTTC. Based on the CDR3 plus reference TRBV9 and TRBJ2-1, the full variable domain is DSGVTQTPKHLITATGQRVTLRCSPRSGDLSVYWYQQSLDQGLQFLIQYYNGEERAKGNILERFSAQQFPDLHSELNLSSLELGDSALYFCASSVTWTGGAEQFFGPGTRLTVL.